Below, 19 T cell receptor beta chains from the same sample are listed, as sequenced in a study of memory CD4+ T cells and cytomegalovirus serostatus. The protocol was immunoSEQ multiplex PCR, while the TCRdb copy is restricted to in-frame clones and leaves out a portion. The table lists 35,000 to 50,000 clones, 75% to 85% of them singletons. The sort gate was single viable CD3+CD4+CD8-CD45RO+ cells for memory CD4+ T cells. The specimen sequenced was memory CD4+ T cells from blood. Receptors originate from an adult in good health and CMV-seronegative.

The chain carries TRBV7-9 and TRBJ2-6; 7 bases match TRBD1. V shed 4 bases and J 3 bases; nucleotides not matched to a gene: 3. Germline CDR1 SEHNR, CDR2 FQNEAQ (reference sequence). The CDR3 spans 15 residues. The CDR3 DNA sequence: TGTGCCAGCAGCTCTAACAGGGGTGGGGCCAACGTCCTGACTTTC. The encoded protein is CASSSNRGGANVLTF.

The V and J genes are TRBV15 and TRBJ2-7; possibly TRBD2 for D (5 bases). Germline V gene data show CDR1 as LNHNV and CDR2 as YYDKDF (reference sequence). Trimming took off 1 base at V and 1 base at J, with 8 bases between the two ends. CDR3 length: 14 amino acids. The CDR3 reads CATSRVRGSYEQYF. For the CDR3, the DNA is TGTGCCACCAGCAGAGTACGGGGATCCTACGAGCAGTACTTC.

This chain links TRBV25-1 with TRBJ2-1; 9 bases line up with TRBD1. V lost 6 bases to trimming and J lost 2 bases; unmatched junction nucleotides: 11. Germline-derived CDR1 and CDR2 are MGHDK and SYGVNS. This CDR3 spans 17 amino acids. As DNA, the CDR3 is TGTGCCAGCAGACCTCAACCGGGACAGGGTACCTACAATGAGCAGTTCTTC. Protein sequence: CASRPQPGQGTYNEQFF.

The CDR3 sequence: CASSLGTGGGDGYTF. The CDR3 DNA reads TGTGCCAGCAGCTTGGGGACAGGGGGCGGAGATGGCTACACCTTC. The chain has TRBV11-2 and TRBJ1-2; 12 bases align to TRBD1. V dropped 3 bases and J dropped 6; count of bases not matched to a gene: 5. The CDR3 spans 15 residues. Per the germline V gene, CDR1 is SGHAT and CDR2 is FQNNGV.

The V gene is TRBV5-4, the J gene TRBJ2-2; TRBD2 agrees at 7 bases. In germline, CDR1 is SGHNT, CDR2 YYREEE (reference sequence). The CDR3 totals 16 residues. V lost 4 bases, J lost 0 bases, and 6 bases stayed unmatched. The CDR3 coding sequence is TGTGCCAGCAGCCCCTTTAGCGGGCCGAACACCGGGGAGCTGTTTTTT. It specifies CASSPFSGPNTGELFF.

This chain joins TRBV7-2 and TRBJ2-3, with no clear D. Trimming left V 1 base short and J 0 bases short, with 8 bases between. CDR1 and CDR2 (germline): SGHTA, FQGNSA. The CDR3 is 15 residues long. The CDR3 spells CASSLGLPSTDTQYF. For the CDR3, the DNA is TGTGCCAGCAGCTTAGGGCTACCTAGCACAGATACGCAGTATTTT.

This chain connects TRBV5-6 to TRBJ2-3; D gene unclear. The CDR3 has 15 residues. Trimming removed 4 bases from V and 3 bases from J, with 15 bases in between. Germline loops: CDR1 SGHDT, CDR2 YYEEEE. CDR3 nucleotides: TGTGCCAGCAGCCCCCTGGAAAGAGAGACAGATACGCAGTATTTT. Protein product: CASSPLERETDTQYF.

CDR3 loop: CASSVRDGGQKGYTF. The CDR3 DNA reads as TGTGCCAGCAGTGTCCGGGACGGGGGACAGAAGGGCTACACCTTC. The V call is TRBV28, the J call TRBJ1-2; 7 bases fit TRBD1. This CDR3 is 15 amino acids long. The germline CDR1 and CDR2 sequences are MDHEN and SYDVKM. The junction had 14 bases not matched to a gene; V was cut back by 5 bases and J by 8 bases.

The rearrangement uses TRBV7-2 and TRBJ2-5; unclear D gene. The CDR3 length is 13 residues. V lost 1 base and J lost 4, with 7 bases in between. From germline, CDR1 is SGHTA and CDR2 FQGNSA. The CDR3 DNA reads as TGTGCCAGCAGCTTAGGGATGGGAGAGACCCAGTACTTC. Its translation is CASSLGMGETQYF.

This clone was recorded a few times. The chain links TRBV28 to TRBJ2-7, with 14 bases that match TRBD2. The CDR3 runs 17 residues. CDR1 is MDHEN, CDR2 SYDVKM, per germline. Trimming at V came to 9 bases and at J to 9 bases, leaving 19 bases not matched to a gene. The CDR3 coding sequence is TGTGCCAGTTACGGGACTAGCGGGAGTGAGACCTACGATGGGCAGTACTTC. Translating gives CASYGTSGSETYDGQYF. Using reference TRBV28 and TRBJ2-7 for the parts outside the CDR3, the full variable domain is DVKVTQSSRYLVKRTGEKVFLECVQDMDHENMFWYRQDPGLGLRLIYFSYDVKMKEKGDIPEGYSVSREKKERFSLILESASTNQTSMYLCASYGTSGSETYDGQYFGPGTRLTVT.

Here the CDR3 reads CATSRDVARTREQFF. The CDR3 DNA sequence: TGTGCCACCAGCAGAGACGTCGCCAGGACGCGTGAGCAGTTCTTC. V gene TRBV15 combines with J gene TRBJ2-1; D gene unclear. This CDR3 is built from 15 residues. Germline V gene data show CDR1 as LNHNV and CDR2 as YYDKDF (reference sequence). Trimming pared 0 bases from V and 9 bases from J, leaving 15 bases between.

The rearrangement links TRBV7-8 to TRBJ1-4, with 8 bases aligning to TRBD1. Germline trimming cut 5 bases from V and 8 bases from J; bases unmatched to any gene: 10. The CDR3 is 15 residues long. Germline lookup yields CDR1 SGHVS and CDR2 FQNEAQ. The CDR3 DNA is TGTGCCAGCAGCCCCACCAGGGGGCTGGGGGAAAAACTGTTTTTT. The encoded protein is CASSPTRGLGEKLFF.

In this sample, this clone turned up a few times. The V and J genes are TRBV5-1 and TRBJ1-1; 9 bases are shared with TRBD1. Looked up from germline, CDR1 is SGHRS and CDR2 is YFSETQ. The V and J ends lost 3 bases and 4 bases, in that order; junction bases with no gene match: 7. CDR3 length equals 15 residues. The CDR3 reads CASSSQSTGGTEAFF. Here the CDR3 DNA reads TGCGCCAGCAGCTCACAATCGACAGGGGGCACTGAAGCTTTCTTT.

The chain recombines TRBV5-1 with TRBJ2-2; D is possibly TRBD1 or TRBD2 (5 bases each). V gave up 0 bases and J gave up 4 bases, with 13 bases separating them. Germline CDR1 and CDR2: SGHRS and YFSETQ. The CDR3 length is 16 residues. The CDR3 protein is CASSLAERGTTGELFF. The CDR3 DNA reads TGCGCCAGCAGCTTGGCCGAGAGGGGTACCACCGGGGAGCTGTTTTTT.

This chain uses TRBV7-2 with TRBJ1-2; 7 bases fit TRBD1. The CDR3 runs to 15 residues. Germline V gene sequence: CDR1 SGHTA, CDR2 FQGNSA. V was pared by 1 base and J by 4 bases, with 6 bases of the junction left unmatched. The CDR3 region is CASSLDATGPYGYTF. The CDR3 DNA follows: TGTGCCAGCAGCTTAGACGCGACAGGGCCCTATGGCTACACCTTC.

The rearrangement uses TRBV9 and TRBJ2-6; 8 bases fit TRBD2. CDR3 length: 17 amino acids. The ends lost 4 bases at V and 0 bases at J; junction bases unmatched: 6. The V gene's germline CDR1 is SGDLS and CDR2 YYNGEE. In DNA, the CDR3 is TGTGCCAGCAGCCCAAGGACTAGCAGCTCTGGGGCCAACGTCCTGACTTTC. Its translation is CASSPRTSSSGANVLTF.

Here the CDR3 reads CASSILAGYNEQFF. CDR3 DNA: TGTGCCAGTAGTATTCTAGCGGGGTACAATGAGCAGTTCTTC. The rearrangement uses TRBV19 and TRBJ2-1; 9 bases are shared with TRBD2. This CDR3 spans 14 amino acids. Trimming at V came to 3 bases and at J to 4 bases, leaving 1 base not matched to a gene. In germline, CDR1 is LNHDA, CDR2 SQIVND (reference sequence).

The rearrangement joins TRBV2 to TRBJ2-7; 9 bases are shared with TRBD1. This CDR3 contains 15 residues. CDR1 is SNHLY and CDR2 is FYNNEI in the germline V gene. The V and J ends lost 6 bases and 3 bases, in that order; junction bases with no gene match: 9. The CDR3 DNA is TGTGCCAGCAGAAGGGACAGGGAAGTAATCTACGAGCAGTACTTC. Translated, it gives CASRRDREVIYEQYF.

This clone is a singleton in its sample. This chain joins TRBV5-1 and TRBJ1-4; 7 bases map to TRBD1. The CDR3 spans 14 residues. J lost 4 bases, V lost 3 bases, and 3 bases had no gene match. Germline V gives CDR1 SGHRS, CDR2 YFSETQ. Here the CDR3 reads CASSSGQHNEKLFF. DNA for the CDR3: TGCGCCAGCAGCTCGGGACAGCATAATGAAAAACTGTTTTTT.